The T cell receptor (beta chain) described here comes from a study of T cell responses to AZD1222 COVID-19 vaccine. Study conclusions and caveats: Researchers report vaccine-associated CD4 TCRs spanning spike, with dominance at 160-218 and 743-854. Reportedly, nearly half the spike-specific TCRs target unmutated variant regions. Sampled repertoires all dated from after the peak T cell response. Two AZD1222 administrations were followed by greater Spike-specific TCR breadth and depth.

About this clone itself: Its target is unknown.

Sequencing used immunoSEQ multiplex PCR; TCRdb keeps in-frame clones, though not all of them. Found here are 60,000 to 100,000 clones, just over 90% of them singletons; the top ten hold roughly 7%. V trimming: 2 bases; J trimming: 6 bases; junction bases outside the gene matches: 5. This CDR3 spans 14 amino acids. Germline CDR1 reads MDHEN; CDR2 reads SYDVKM. The source of this sequence is an adult in good health. The genes are TRBV28 and TRBJ1-1; TRBD1 aligns across 8 bases. The sequencing here drew on peripheral blood, taken on day 0 of MenACWY control vaccination. CDR3 region: CASSLGQGWAEAFF. The CDR3 nucleotides are TGTGCCAGCAGTTTAGGACAGGGCTGGGCTGAAGCTTTCTTT.